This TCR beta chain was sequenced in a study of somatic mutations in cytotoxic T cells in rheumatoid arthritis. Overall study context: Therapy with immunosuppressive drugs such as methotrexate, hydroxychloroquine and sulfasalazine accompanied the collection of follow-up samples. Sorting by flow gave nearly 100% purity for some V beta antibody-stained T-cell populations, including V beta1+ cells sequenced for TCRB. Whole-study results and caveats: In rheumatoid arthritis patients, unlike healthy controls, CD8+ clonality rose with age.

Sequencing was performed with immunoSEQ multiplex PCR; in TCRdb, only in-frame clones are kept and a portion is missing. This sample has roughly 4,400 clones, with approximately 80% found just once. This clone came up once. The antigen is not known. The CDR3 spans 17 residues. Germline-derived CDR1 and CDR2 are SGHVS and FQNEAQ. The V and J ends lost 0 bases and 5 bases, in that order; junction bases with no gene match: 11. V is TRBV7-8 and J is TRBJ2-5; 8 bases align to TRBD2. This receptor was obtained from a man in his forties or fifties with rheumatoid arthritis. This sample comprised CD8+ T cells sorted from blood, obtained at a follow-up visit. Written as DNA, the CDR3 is TGTGCCAGCAGCTTAGCCGGGGCGGGAGGTCCGGGGGAGACCCAGTACTTC. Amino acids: CASSLAGAGGPGETQYF.